What follows is one TCR beta chain and its context. This record belongs to a study of control samples from healthy donors and cancer patients. The protocol was immunoSEQ multiplex PCR, while the TCRdb copy is restricted to in-frame clones and leaves out a portion. The repertoire has some 70,000 clones, 65% to 85% of them found once; the top ten carry about 15%. Germline assignment: CDR1 SGHTA and CDR2 FQGNSA. There are 14 residues in the CDR3. V was shortened by 6 bases and J by 0 bases, with 9 bases between the two germline ends. This TCR came from a man aged 60-69 years in good health. What was sequenced was blood. The chain links TRBV7-2 to TRBJ1-3, with unresolved D. CDR3 in amino acids: CASRAMDSGNTIYF. The CDR3, as DNA: TGTGCCAGCAGAGCCATGGACTCTGGAAACACCATATATTTT.